A single TCR beta chain is shown here with its context. Its antigen is undetermined. A read error may produce the germline difference seen at one junction end. This entry comes from a study of tumor-infiltrating lymphocytes in primary liver carcinoma. Study findings and constraints: Less overlap was seen in tumor-adjacent and tumor-blood pairs than in tumor region pairs.

The roughly 20-34 mg bulk tissue piece was not sorted before simultaneous RNA and DNA extraction. The length of the CDR3 is 13 residues. The germline CDR1 and CDR2 sequences are DFQATT and SNEGSKA (reference sequence). A constant-region primer served to make TCR beta cDNA from about 530 ng total RNA. Three nested multiplex PCR rounds, a slightly modified ARM-PCR method, built the TCR beta libraries. Both of the initial two PCR rounds ran for approximately 11 cycles and employed TRBV1-TRBV30 forward primers alongside a C-beta reverse primer. From the multiplex PCR reads, TCRdb called clonotypes with MiXCR, one entry per CDR3 protein. Of 40,000 or so distinct CDR3 sequences detected, roughly 80% appear once; the ten largest clones hold 37%.

The receptor was isolated from a man aged 35-49 years with primary liver carcinoma and hepatitis B virus infection. V is TRBV20-1 and J is TRBJ2-3; the D gene could be TRBD1 or TRBD2 (5 bases each). What was sequenced was tumor-adjacent normal liver tissue. CDR3 amino acids: CSAEGVMEDMQYF. The CDR3 DNA reads TGCAGTGCAGAAGGGGTCATGGAGGATATGCAGTATTTT.